The 25 T cell receptor beta chains in this list originate from one sample, sequenced in a study of blood T cells in healthy people across ages. Then a second PCR, running about 7 to 11 cycles, was carried out with a sample-barcoded 5' primer and a J-beta primer mix. TCRdb redid the calling of the 5' RACE reads with MiXCR, one entry per CDR3 protein. The table includes 660,000 or so distinct CDR3 sequences, about 54% detected once. The sequenced sample consisted of blood. All receptors come from a man aged 60 to 69 in good health.

This clonotype was found once. The chain links TRBV7-2 to TRBJ1-2, with D unclear. Germline assignment: CDR1 SGHTA and CDR2 FQGNSA. The CDR3 extends over 15 amino acids. Trimming shortened V by 2 bases and J by 6 bases, and 16 bases separated the two germline ends. The CDR3 coding sequence is TGTGCCAGCAGCTTAAGAGGAGGCCCCGAACATGGCTACACCTTC. Protein product: CASSLRGGPEHGYTF.

Only one count was recorded for this clonotype. The V gene is TRBV20-1, the J gene TRBJ1-5; 10 nucleotides match TRBD1. The CDR3 spans 14 residues. The V gene's germline CDR1 is DFQATT and CDR2 SNEGSKA (reference sequence). Trimming took 5 bases from V and 6 from J; bases not matched to a gene: 7. This CDR3 is CSARTGGNVQPQHF. Written as DNA, the CDR3 is TGCAGTGCTCGGACAGGGGGGAATGTTCAGCCCCAGCATTTT.

The chain uses TRBV6-6 and TRBJ2-6, with TRBD1 matching 11 bases. Trimming cost V 6 bases and J 4 bases; bases outside gene matches: 5. There are 16 residues in the CDR3. The germline V gene encodes CDR1 MNHNY and CDR2 SVGAGI (reference sequence). The CDR3 is CASSRGQGAGANVLTF. DNA for the CDR3: TGTGCCAGCAGCCGCGGACAGGGGGCCGGGGCCAACGTCCTGACTTTC.

The chain links TRBV20-1 to TRBJ2-7; TRBD2 aligns across 8 bases. V shed 0 bases, J shed 2 bases, and the junction held 6 bases outside the gene matches. Germline-derived CDR1 and CDR2 are DFQATT and SNEGSKA (reference sequence). This CDR3 has 15 residues. The CDR3 nucleotides read TGCAGTGCTAGAGATCAGCGGGGGTTAACCTACGAGCAGTACTTC. Translated, it gives CSARDQRGLTYEQYF.

The chain couples TRBV7-8 to TRBJ1-5, with 9 bases identical to TRBD1. The CDR3 loop spans 19 amino acids. Looked up from germline, CDR1 is SGHVS and CDR2 is FQNEAQ. V trimming: 5 bases; J trimming: 2 bases; junction bases outside the gene matches: 16. This CDR3 is CASSPTQGALGSGNQPQHF. The CDR3 nucleotides read TGTGCCAGCAGCCCGACACAGGGGGCGCTGGGTTCTGGCAATCAGCCCCAGCATTTT.

The DNA for the CDR3 is TGTGCCAGCAGTGAATCCGGGACAAACTACGAGCAGTACTTC. This codes for CASSESGTNYEQYF. The chain combines TRBV6-5 with TRBJ2-4; the D gene is possibly TRBD1 (6 bases). The J call may not be correct, given that the DNA end is closer to TRBJ2-7. The CDR3 is made up of 14 amino acids. Germline loops: CDR1 MNHEY, CDR2 SVGAGI.

This chain uses TRBV12-3 or TRBV12-4 with TRBJ2-3, with TRBD2 as a possible D gene (6 bases). Trimming cost V 7 bases and J 1 base, with 12 bases left between them. The CDR3 is 14 residues long. The CDR3 DNA sequence: TGTGCCAGCAAACGGGGAGGTGGCACAGATACGCAGTATTTT. Translating it yields CASKRGGGTDTQYF.

A word on this clonotype: One end of the junction does not line up with germline, which may come from a read error. The chain combines TRBV12-3 or TRBV12-4 with TRBJ1-6, with D unresolved. The CDR3 sequence is 16 residues long. The CDR3 bases are TGTGCCAGCAGTTTCGACGGAAGCTCCAATAATTCACCCCTCCACTTT. Its protein is CASSFDGSSNNSPLHF.

The chain has TRBV4-2 and TRBJ2-7; 7 bases match TRBD2. CDR3 size: 17 residues. Germline V gene data show CDR1 as LGHNA and CDR2 as YNFKEQ. Germline trimming cut 1 base from V and 4 bases from J; bases unmatched to any gene: 13. The CDR3 DNA sequence: TGTGCCAGCAGCCAAGTAACGCGGGAGCGGGGAGGTTACGAGCAGTACTTC. The encoded protein is CASSQVTRERGGYEQYF.

The V and J genes are TRBV5-1 and TRBJ1-1, with D unresolved. CDR3 length equals 14 residues. V was clipped by 4 bases and J by 4 bases, with 14 bases between them. Germline-derived CDR1 and CDR2 are SGHRS and YFSETQ. The CDR3 DNA reads TGCGCCAGCAGCGCGGGCGGTACGGGCACTGAAGCTTTCTTT. Its translation: CASSAGGTGTEAFF. The whole variable domain, remainder taken from reference TRBV5-1 and TRBJ1-1, is KAGVTQTPRYLIKTRGQQVTLSCSPISGHRSVSWYQQTPGQGLQFLFEYFSETQRNKGNFPGRFSGRQFSNSRSEMNVSTLELGDSALYLCASSAGGTGTEAFFGQGTRLTVV.

CDR3 sequence reads: CASSLSDTEAFF. The CDR3 DNA is TGTGCCAGCAGTTTAAGTGACACTGAAGCTTTCTTT. The chain has TRBV12-3 or TRBV12-4 and TRBJ1-1; no firm D call. CDR3 length equals 12 residues. The V end lost 2 bases, the J end lost 3 bases, and 4 bases lay between the germline ends.

This chain joins TRBV7-2 and TRBJ2-3; D not resolved. Germline V CDR1 and CDR2: SGHTA, FQGNSA. This CDR3 region has 14 residues. V lost 3 bases, J lost 0 bases, and 7 bases lay in between. Here the CDR3 reads CASSFVRSTDTQYF. The DNA of the CDR3 is TGTGCCAGCAGCTTTGTAAGGAGCACAGATACGCAGTATTTT.

This clonotype was observed a few times. This rearrangement joins TRBV28 to TRBJ1-5; D unresolved. V lost 6 bases to trimming and J lost 5 bases, with 17 bases between them. The CDR3 consists of 15 residues. The V gene's germline CDR1 is MDHEN and CDR2 SYDVKM. The CDR3 protein is CASSLTQRVYQPQHF. In DNA, the CDR3 is TGTGCCAGCAGCCTAACCCAAAGAGTCTATCAGCCCCAGCATTTT. Together with reference TRBV28 and TRBJ1-5, the CDR3 gives the full variable domain: DVKVTQSSRYLVKRTGEKVFLECVQDMDHENMFWYRQDPGLGLRLIYFSYDVKMKEKGDIPEGYSVSREKKERFSLILESASTNQTSMYLCASSLTQRVYQPQHFGDGTRLSIL.

The V gene is TRBV7-2, the J gene TRBJ2-3; possible D gene TRBD2, 6 bases. The V end lost 4 bases, the J end lost 5 bases, and 16 bases lay between the germline ends. The CDR3 has 15 amino acids. Per the germline V gene, CDR1 is SGHTA and CDR2 is FQGNSA. CDR3 sequence: CASSSRGYGIDTQYF. The DNA of the CDR3 is TGTGCCAGCAGCTCGCGGGGTTATGGCATAGATACGCAGTATTTT.

The V and J genes are TRBV7-9 and TRBJ2-2; D is unclear. The length of the CDR3 is 16 residues. V lost 0 bases to trimming and J lost 5 bases, with 13 bases between them. Germline V gene lookup returns CDR1 SEHNR and CDR2 FQNEAQ (reference sequence). The CDR3 sequence: CASSLAATRDTGELFF. DNA of the CDR3: TGTGCCAGCAGCTTAGCGGCTACCCGTGATACCGGGGAGCTGTTTTTT.

The CDR3 DNA reads TGTGCCAGCAGCTTGGGTTACTACGAGCAGTACTTC. Its protein is CASSLGYYEQYF. The rearrangement joins TRBV5-6 to TRBJ2-7, with D unresolved. V was trimmed by 0 bases and J by 3 bases, leaving 4 bases between them. The CDR3 runs 12 residues. The germline V gene has CDR1 SGHDT and CDR2 YYEEEE.

CDR3 nucleotide sequence: TGTGCCAGCTCCGACTCCATATATAATTCACCCCTCCACTTT. Translation: CASSDSIYNSPLHF. The chain joins TRBV6-5 to TRBJ1-6; D uncertain. The V gene lost 8 bases and the J gene lost 4 bases, with 12 bases spanning the gap. CDR1 and CDR2 (germline): MNHEY, SVGAGI. This CDR3 contains 14 residues.

The chain employs TRBV20-1 and TRBJ2-4; no clear D. The CDR3 is 13 residues long. Germline CDR1 reads DFQATT; CDR2 reads SNEGSKA (reference sequence). The V gene lost 8 bases and the J gene lost 1 base, with 12 bases spanning the gap. For the CDR3, the DNA is TGCAGTTCTTCTATGGGGGCCAAAAACATTCAGTACTTC. Amino acids: CSSSMGAKNIQYF.

The chain has TRBV11-2 and TRBJ1-4, with 7 bases identical to TRBD1. The CDR3 loop spans 15 amino acids. V trimming: 5 bases; J trimming: 8 bases; junction bases outside the gene matches: 11. CDR1 and CDR2 from the germline V gene are SGHAT and FQNNGV. CDR3 sequence: CASSLLQGSGEKLFF. The CDR3, as DNA: TGTGCCAGCAGCCTATTACAGGGGTCAGGGGAAAAACTGTTTTTT.

This clonotype was observed a few times. V is TRBV4-1 and J is TRBJ2-3, with D tentatively TRBD2 (5 bases). The CDR3 extends over 15 amino acids. With 0 bases removed from V and 5 bases from J, the gap between germline ends came to 12 bases. Germline V gives CDR1 MGHRA, CDR2 YSYEKL. CDR3 residues: CASSQDRMAGDTQYF. CDR3 nucleotides: TGCGCCAGCAGCCAAGATCGGATGGCGGGAGATACGCAGTATTTT.

This chain connects TRBV12-3 or TRBV12-4 to TRBJ2-3; D remains unclear. Trimming stripped 8 bases from V and 1 base from J, with 13 bases between. CDR3 size: 14 residues. CDR3 in DNA: TGTGCCAGCGTTCAGCGACGAGGCACAGATACGCAGTATTTT. Amino acids: CASVQRRGTDTQYF.

The V call is TRBV20-1, the J call TRBJ1-1, with TRBD1 matching over 11 bases. Trimming at V came to 2 bases and at J to 6 bases, leaving 14 bases not matched to a gene. The germline CDR1 and CDR2 sequences are DFQATT and SNEGSKA (reference sequence). This CDR3 has 17 residues. CDR3 in DNA: TGCAGTGCTAGAAAGCGGGATTGGACAGGGGGCTTGGCTGAAGCTTTCTTT. It codes for CSARKRDWTGGLAEAFF.

V usage is TRBV6-5 and J usage is TRBJ2-6; 8 bases fit TRBD1. After removal of 6 bases from V and 2 bases from J, the junction contained 0 bases not matched to a gene. The CDR3 runs to 14 residues. The germline V gene has CDR1 MNHEY and CDR2 SVGAGI. As DNA, the CDR3 is TGTGCCAGCAGGGGACAGGCTGGGGCCAACGTCCTGACTTTC. Protein product: CASRGQAGANVLTF.

J is TRBJ2-7 and V is TRBV7-2; D is ambiguous. The J call could be wrong; TRBJ2-5 is a better fit for the DNA end. Per germline, CDR1 SGHTA and CDR2 FQGNSA. The CDR3 has 12 residues. The CDR3 coding sequence is TGTGCCAGCAGCTTACAAGCAGAGACCCAGTACTTC. Protein: CASSLQAETQYF.

A few counts support this clonotype. A much bigger clone sits one base away, suggesting this may be a read error. The rearrangement joins TRBV21-1 to TRBJ2-7; TRBD1 is the table's D call and was not checked against the DNA. TRBV21-1 represents a pseudogene. This CDR3 has 17 amino acids. CDR3 DNA: TGTGCCAGCAGCAAAGTCTTGGACGGTGTTAATCCCACAGGGCAGTACTTC. Translated, it gives CASSKVLDGVNPTGQYF.